The 18 T cell receptor beta chains given below trace back to one sample, sequenced in a study of Tregs in tolerant kidney transplant recipients. Assay: immunoSEQ multiplex PCR; the TCRdb copy retains only in-frame clones and omits some. Found here are 110,000 or so clones, nearly 90% of them singletons; the top ten hold under 0.35%. Sequencing used CD4+ T cells from blood, obtained before the transplant. The source is a human donor who received a combined kidney and bone marrow transplant.

The rearrangement joins TRBV7-2 to TRBJ1-2; D is possibly TRBD1 (6 bases). Germline loops: CDR1 SGHTA, CDR2 FQGNSA. This CDR3 comprises 16 residues. With 5 bases removed from V and 7 bases from J, the gap between germline ends came to 23 bases. The CDR3, as DNA: TGTGCCAGCAGCCACGGACAGAGCCCGGTTGGGGTTGGCTACACCTTC. Its translation: CASSHGQSPVGVGYTF.

V is TRBV6-5 and J is TRBJ2-1, with 7 bases that match TRBD1. The CDR3 contains 15 residues. Germline CDR1 is MNHEY and CDR2 is SVGAGI. Germline trimming cut 4 bases from V and 2 bases from J; bases unmatched to any gene: 5. The CDR3 loop reads CASSSGTVAYNEQFF. CDR3 bases: TGTGCCAGCAGTTCCGGGACAGTGGCCTACAATGAGCAGTTCTTC.

The V call is TRBV5-8, the J call TRBJ2-3; D possibly corresponds to TRBD2 (5 bases). CDR1 is SGHTS, CDR2 YDEGEE, per germline. V was clipped by 4 bases and J by 2 bases, with 11 bases between them. The CDR3 is made up of 14 amino acids. The CDR3 region has the DNA TGTGCCAGCAGCCTAGCCGGGTCCACAGATACGCAGTATTTT. Translated, it gives CASSLAGSTDTQYF.

This clone was counted once. V and J are TRBV6-5 and TRBJ1-1, with 7 positions matching TRBD1. The CDR3 sequence is 14 residues long. Germline CDR1 MNHEY, CDR2 SVGAGI. The J segment lost 1 base and the V segment lost 5 bases, leaving 4 bases of the junction unmatched. CDR3 protein: CASSRQGPNTEAFF. The CDR3 nucleotides are TGTGCCAGCAGTCGACAGGGCCCGAACACTGAAGCTTTCTTT.

V usage is TRBV29-1 and J usage is TRBJ1-1; a weak D match, TRBD1 (6 bases). The germline V and J ends were trimmed by 7 bases and 0 bases, with 9 bases remaining between them. Germline CDR1 is SQVTM and CDR2 is ANQGSEA. The CDR3 is 12 amino acids. The CDR3 coding sequence is TGCAGCGGGAGGACAGTGAACACTGAAGCTTTCTTT. The encoded protein is CSGRTVNTEAFF.

The chain uses TRBV6-1 and TRBJ1-3, with D unclear. The CDR3 runs to 13 residues. V lost 7 bases and J lost 4, with 11 bases in between. Germline V CDR1 and CDR2: MNHNS, SASEGT. This CDR3 reads CASKLNGGNTIYF. CDR3 bases: TGTGCCAGCAAGTTAAACGGGGGAAACACCATATATTTT.

The chain recombines TRBV10-3 with TRBJ2-2, with 10 bases matching TRBD2. The CDR3 has 17 residues. Looked up from germline, CDR1 is ENHRY and CDR2 is SYGVKD. Germline trimming cut 3 bases from V and 6 bases from J; bases unmatched to any gene: 10. This CDR3 is CAISDGVAGGRAGELFF. In nucleotides, the CDR3 is TGTGCCATCAGTGATGGGGTAGCGGGAGGTCGCGCCGGGGAGCTGTTTTTT.

The genes are TRBV25-1 and TRBJ2-3; TRBD1 matches at 7 bases. There are 15 residues in the CDR3. Germline CDR1 is MGHDK and CDR2 is SYGVNS. With V trimmed by 4 bases and J by 7 bases, 11 bases remained unmatched. The CDR3 nucleotides are TGTGCCAGCAGTGGTAGGACAGGCGCATGGAATACGCAGTATTTT. Translated, it gives CASSGRTGAWNTQYF.

The rearrangement uses TRBV10-3 and TRBJ1-1; TRBD1 might be the D (5 bases). CDR3 length equals 13 residues. Germline V gene data show CDR1 as ENHRY and CDR2 as SYGVKD. V lost 3 bases, J lost 7 bases, and 12 bases lay in between. CDR3 sequence: CAISEQAEGEAFF. CDR3 sequence (DNA): TGTGCCATCAGTGAACAGGCGGAAGGTGAAGCTTTCTTT.

J is TRBJ2-3 and V is TRBV20-1; TRBD2 agrees at 9 bases. Germline CDR1 is DFQATT and CDR2 is SNEGSKA (reference sequence). This CDR3 is 11 amino acids long. V trimming: 4 bases; J trimming: 7 bases; junction bases outside the gene matches: 0. CDR3 DNA: TGCAGTGCTACTAGCGGGAATACGCAGTATTTT. Its translation: CSATSGNTQYF.

The CDR3 loop is CASSLAGRANTEAFF. The CDR3 DNA reads as TGTGCCAGCAGCTTAGCGGGGAGAGCGAACACTGAAGCTTTCTTT. The chain is built from TRBV7-2 and TRBJ1-1; D is ambiguous. Germline V gives CDR1 SGHTA, CDR2 FQGNSA. The CDR3 has 15 amino acids. Trimming shortened V by 0 bases and J by 1 base, and 9 bases separated the two germline ends. Complete variable domain (other parts from reference TRBV7-2 and TRBJ1-1): GAGVSQSPSNKVTEKGKDVELRCDPISGHTALYWYRQSLGQGLEFLIYFQGNSAPDKSGLPSDRFSAERTGGSVSTLTIQRTQQEDSAVYLCASSLAGRANTEAFFGQGTRLTVV.

V usage is TRBV7-2 and J usage is TRBJ1-2; the D is unclear. Germline V CDR1 and CDR2: SGHTA, FQGNSA. Trimming left V 5 bases short and J 8 bases short, with 18 bases between. This CDR3 contains 14 residues. CDR3 in amino acids: CASSLPQSPRGYTF. The CDR3 DNA reads TGTGCCAGCAGCCTGCCCCAGTCCCCGAGGGGCTACACCTTC.

The chain joins TRBV15 to TRBJ2-2, with no clear D. Looked up from germline, CDR1 is LNHNV and CDR2 is YYDKDF (reference sequence). V lost 2 bases and J 0 bases, leaving 13 bases between the germline ends. CDR3 length: 17 residues. The CDR3 DNA is TGTGCCACCAGCAGACGCGGTAAGGTTGCGAACACCGGGGAGCTGTTTTTT. This codes for CATSRRGKVANTGELFF. The full variable domain, in which reference TRBV15 and TRBJ2-2 provide the parts outside the CDR3, is DAMVIQNPRYQVTQFGKPVTLSCSQTLNHNVMYWYQQKSSQAPKLLFHYYDKDFNNEADTPDNFQSRRPNTSFCFLDIRSPGLGDTAMYLCATSRRGKVANTGELFFGEGSRLTVL.

This clone was found a few times. The chain combines TRBV29-1 with TRBJ1-2; 7 bases match TRBD1. The CDR3 is 12 residues long. After removal of 2 bases from V and 4 bases from J, the junction contained 1 base not matched to a gene. Germline CDR1 is SQVTM and CDR2 is ANQGSEA. DNA of the CDR3: TGCAGCGTTGAACGGGACAGCTATGGCTACACCTTC. This codes for CSVERDSYGYTF. The full variable domain, rest sourced from reference TRBV29-1 and TRBJ1-2, is SAVISQKPSRDICQRGTSLTIQCQVDSQVTMMFWYRQQPGQSLTLIATANQGSEATYESGFVIDKFPISRPNLTFSTLTVSNMSPEDSSIYLCSVERDSYGYTFGSGTRLTVV.

The chain couples TRBV28 to TRBJ1-5; TRBD1 aligns across 7 bases. This CDR3 is built from 15 residues. Germline trimming cut 4 bases from V and 3 bases from J; bases unmatched to any gene: 6. From germline, CDR1 is MDHEN and CDR2 SYDVKM. The DNA of the CDR3 is TGTGCCAGCAGTTCCCGGGACAGCTTCAATCAGCCCCAGCATTTT. It is translated as CASSSRDSFNQPQHF.

The chain employs TRBV18 and TRBJ2-3; perhaps TRBD2 as D (6 bases). Deletions cut 2 bases from V and 2 bases from J, with 11 bases between. Germline-derived CDR1 and CDR2 are KGHSH and LQKENI. The CDR3 has 15 amino acids. CDR3 coding DNA: TGTGCCAGCTCACCAACGGCGGGGTCCACAGATACGCAGTATTTT. It yields the protein CASSPTAGSTDTQYF.

The V and J genes are TRBV28 and TRBJ1-2; TRBD1 agrees at 9 bases. Germline lookup yields CDR1 MDHEN and CDR2 SYDVKM. This CDR3 has 12 residues. CDR3 amino acids: CALQGARDGYTF. For the CDR3, the DNA is TGTGCTTTACAGGGGGCGCGTGATGGCTACACCTTC.

The V and J genes are TRBV6-1 and TRBJ2-5; tentatively, D is TRBD1 (5 bases). Germline V gives CDR1 MNHNS, CDR2 SASEGT. Trimming left V 4 bases short and J 5 bases short, with 14 bases between. The CDR3 extends over 14 amino acids. CDR3 nucleotides: TGTGCCAGCAGTGGACCTCAAGGGGTGGAGACCCAGTACTTC. It yields the protein CASSGPQGVETQYF.